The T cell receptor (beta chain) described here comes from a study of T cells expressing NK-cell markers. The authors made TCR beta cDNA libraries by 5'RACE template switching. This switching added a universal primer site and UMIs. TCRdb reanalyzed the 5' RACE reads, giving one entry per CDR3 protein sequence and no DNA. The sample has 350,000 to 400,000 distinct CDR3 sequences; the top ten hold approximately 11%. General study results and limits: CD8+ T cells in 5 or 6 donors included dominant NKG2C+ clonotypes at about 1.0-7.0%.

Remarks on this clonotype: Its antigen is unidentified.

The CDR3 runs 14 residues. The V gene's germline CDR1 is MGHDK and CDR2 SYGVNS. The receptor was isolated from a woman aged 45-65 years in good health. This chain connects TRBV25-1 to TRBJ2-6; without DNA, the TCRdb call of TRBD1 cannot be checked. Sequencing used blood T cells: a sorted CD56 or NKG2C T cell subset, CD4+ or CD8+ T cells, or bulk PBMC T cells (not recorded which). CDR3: CASSDRDGANVLTF.